The rows below give T cell receptor beta chains drawn from one sample of a study of T cell responses to AZD1222 COVID-19 vaccine. TCRdb keeps only in-frame clones here, not all; method: immunoSEQ multiplex PCR. The sample lists around 140,000 clones; just under 95% were seen once. This specimen consisted of peripheral blood, obtained after recovery from COVID-19. The receptors shown here come from an adult who had recovered from COVID-19. CDR3s include the opening cysteine and the closing phenylalanine or tryptophan. A D gene is named only where the DNA matches it firmly. Size tells how often a clone was seen (once, few, many) or the class of an expanded clone, and some rows leave it out.

clone size | J gene | D gene | V gene | CDR3 protein | CDR3 DNA
once | TRBJ1-4 | . | TRBV5-1 | CASSSGPSTNEKLFF | TGCGCCAGCAGCTCAGGACCGTCAACTAATGAAAAACTGTTTTTT
. | TRBJ2-7 | . | TRBV15 | CATSEGTGRKEQYF | TGTGCCACCAGCGAGGGGACGGGGAGGAAGGAGCAGTACTTC
. | TRBJ2-1 | TRBD2 | TRBV4-1 | CASSLAGLADEQFF | TGCGCCAGCAGCCTTGCGGGACTAGCCGATGAGCAGTTCTTC
. | TRBJ1-5 | . | TRBV7-2 | CASSFLRDQPQHF | TGTGCCAGCAGCTTTTTGAGGGATCAGCCCCAGCATTTT
. | TRBJ2-7 | TRBD2 | TRBV7-8 | CASSLVWNAASGSFYEQYF | TGTGCCAGCAGCTTAGTCTGGAATGCAGCTAGCGGGAGTTTTTACGAGCAGTACTTC
. | TRBJ2-1 | TRBD1 | TRBV2 | CASSETGGGNEQFF | TGTGCCAGCAGTGAAACAGGGGGCGGGAATGAGCAGTTCTTC
. | TRBJ2-7 | . | TRBV7-9 | CASSFSGGEQYF | TGTGCCAGCAGCTTCTCCGGGGGCGAGCAGTACTTC
. | TRBJ2-5 | TRBD2 | TRBV6-5 | CASETSGSETQYF | TGTGCCAGCGAGACTAGCGGGTCGGAGACCCAGTACTTC
. | TRBJ1-2 | . | TRBV6-2/TRBV6-3 | CASSYSSGRAYYGYTF | TGTGCCAGCAGTTACTCTTCGGGGCGGGCCTACTATGGCTACACCTTC
. | TRBJ1-4 | . | TRBV28 | CASSPVLFGGFDEKLFF | TGTGCCAGCAGTCCCGTATTGTTCGGAGGGTTCGATGAAAAACTGTTTTTT
. | TRBJ2-1 | . | TRBV7-9 | CASSLEPGEQFF | TGTGCCAGCAGCTTAGAGCCAGGCGAGCAGTTCTTC
. | TRBJ2-1 | . | TRBV2 | CASSSTGQQFF | TGTGCCAGCAGTTCGACGGGACAGCAGTTCTTC
. | TRBJ1-6 | . | TRBV5-5 | CASSLLGRGDLNSPLHF | TGTGCCAGCAGCTTGCTAGGCAGGGGAGATTTGAATTCACCCCTCCACTTT
. | TRBJ2-2 | TRBD2 | TRBV28 | CASREAGAGTGELFF | TGTGCCAGCAGGGAAGCGGGAGCGGGCACCGGGGAGCTGTTTTTT
. | TRBJ2-7 | . | TRBV19 | CASSIDGGRARYEQYF | TGTGCCAGTAGTATAGATGGCGGCAGGGCGCGCTACGAGCAGTACTTC
. | TRBJ2-5 | . | TRBV28 | CATYFRMEETQYF | TGTGCCACCTACTTTAGGATGGAAGAGACCCAGTACTTC
. | TRBJ1-4 | . | TRBV19 | CASKQQGRNEKLFF | TGTGCCAGTAAACAACAGGGTCGCAATGAAAAACTGTTTTTT
. | TRBJ2-5 | . | TRBV2 | CASRRLTGRQETQYF | TGTGCCAGTCGCAGACTCACAGGGCGCCAAGAGACCCAGTACTTC
. | TRBJ2-7 | TRBD2 | TRBV7-9 | CASSLYATSRSYEQYF | TGTGCCAGCAGCTTATATGCGACTAGCCGAAGCTACGAGCAGTACTTC
. | TRBJ1-1 | . | TRBV28 | CASRRGGEAFF | TGTGCCAGCAGGAGGGGGGGAGAAGCTTTCTTT
. | TRBJ1-4 | . | TRBV3-1/TRBV3-2 | CASSRSDHNEKLFF | TGTGCCAGCAGCCGTTCGGACCACAATGAAAAACTGTTTTTT
. | TRBJ2-1 | . | TRBV29-1 | CSTRLGLANEQFF | TGCAGCACACGACTGGGGCTAGCCAATGAGCAGTTCTTC
once | TRBJ1-6 | . | TRBV12-3/TRBV12-4 | CASSFGNSPLHF | TGTGCCAGCAGTTTTGGGAATTCACCCCTCCACTTT
. | TRBJ2-3 | TRBD1 | TRBV19 | CASSNRDRPDTQYF | TGTGCCAGTAGTAACCGGGACAGGCCAGATACGCAGTATTTT
. | TRBJ2-7 | TRBD2 | TRBV7-9 | CASSGTSGRIGYEQYF | TGTGCCAGCAGCGGGACTAGCGGGAGAATCGGCTACGAGCAGTACTTC
. | TRBJ1-4 | . | TRBV7-8 | CASSSKREDEKLFF | TGTGCCAGCAGCTCCAAGCGGGAGGATGAAAAACTGTTTTTT
. | TRBJ2-1 | . | TRBV28 | CASSLTGKGRTQFF | TGTGCCAGCAGTTTAACCGGGAAGGGGCGCACCCAGTTCTTC
. | TRBJ2-7 | . | TRBV12-3/TRBV12-4 | CASGSRASYEQYF | TGTGCCAGCGGTAGCAGGGCCTCCTACGAGCAGTACTTC
. | TRBJ1-4 | . | TRBV7-9 | CASSASPATNEKLFF | TGTGCCAGCAGCGCTAGTCCTGCAACTAATGAAAAACTGTTTTTT
. | TRBJ1-3 | . | TRBV27 | CANLTEGSGNTIYF | TGTGCCAACCTAACAGAAGGCTCTGGAAACACCATATATTTT
. | TRBJ2-3 | . | TRBV6-5 | CASRIGSSTDTQYF | TGTGCCTCCCGGATCGGCTCTAGCACAGATACGCAGTATTTT
. | TRBJ2-1 | TRBD2 | TRBV4-1 | CASSQGPERGSYNEQFF | TGCGCCAGCAGCCAAGGGCCTGAGCGGGGCTCCTACAATGAGCAGTTCTTC
. | TRBJ1-6 | TRBD1 | TRBV27 | CASSRTTPGQTNSPLHF | TGTGCCAGCAGCCGCACAACTCCGGGACAGACTAATTCACCCCTCCACTTT
. | TRBJ1-3 | . | TRBV3-1/TRBV3-2 | CASSQEAGSGNTIYF | TGTGCCAGCAGCCAAGAGGCAGGGTCCGGAAACACCATATATTTT
. | TRBJ1-6 | . | TRBV9 | CASSVGGGDFSPLHF | TGTGCCAGCAGCGTAGGGGGAGGTGACTTCTCACCCCTCCACTTT
. | TRBJ2-1 | TRBD2 | TRBV15 | CATSKRTSEGNNEQFF | TGTGCCACCAGCAAGCGAACTAGCGAAGGAAACAATGAGCAGTTCTTC
. | TRBJ2-7 | . | TRBV6-6 | CASSSLRERLYEQYF | TGTGCCAGCAGCTCCTTAAGAGAGCGCTTGTACGAGCAGTACTTC
once | TRBJ1-4 | . | TRBV5-8 | CASSLSVGFEKLFF | TGTGCCAGCAGCTTGTCAGTGGGTTTTGAAAAACTGTTTTTT
. | TRBJ2-3 | . | TRBV30 | CAWKLSTDTQYF | TGTGCCTGGAAGCTAAGCACAGATACGCAGTATTTT
. | TRBJ2-7 | . | TRBV13 | CASSPGGLPEQYF | TGTGCCAGCAGCCCCGGAGGCCTTCCCGAGCAGTACTTC
. | TRBJ1-2 | TRBD1 | TRBV10-1 | CASSESRGRGYTF | TGCGCCAGCAGTGAGTCCAGGGGGAGAGGCTACACCTTC
. | TRBJ2-5 | TRBD2 | TRBV9 | CASSVLGGAVETQYF | TGTGCCAGCAGCGTACTCGGGGGGGCGGTTGAGACCCAGTACTTC
once | TRBJ1-4 | . | TRBV6-5 | CASSYAISGEKLFF | TGTGCCAGCAGTTACGCCATAAGCGGAGAAAAACTGTTTTTT
once | TRBJ1-1 | TRBD1 | TRBV7-9 | CASSFWTGVNTEAFF | TGTGCCAGCAGCTTCTGGACAGGGGTGAACACTGAAGCTTTCTTT
. | TRBJ1-5 | . | TRBV19 | CASRGTMDQPQHF | TGTGCCAGTAGGGGGACAATGGATCAGCCCCAGCATTTT
. | TRBJ2-1 | . | TRBV1 | CTSSEAFSGGYNEQFF | TGCACCAGCAGCGAGGCGTTTAGCGGAGGATACAATGAGCAGTTCTTC
once | TRBJ2-4 | . | TRBV2 | CASSERTGSKNIQYF | TGTGCCAGCAGTGAACGTACGGGATCAAAAAACATTCAGTACTTC
. | TRBJ1-1 | . | TRBV7-8 | CASSLKVGTEAFF | TGTGCCAGCAGCCTGAAGGTGGGGACTGAAGCTTTCTTT
. | TRBJ2-5 | . | TRBV11-2 | CASSLWADQETQYF | TGTGCCAGCAGCTTATGGGCGGATCAAGAGACCCAGTACTTC
. | TRBJ1-2 | . | TRBV19 | CASSIVTMLDGYTF | TGTGCCAGTAGTATAGTCACAATGTTGGATGGCTACACCTTC
. | TRBJ1-6 | . | TRBV19 | CASSQGRGGGSPLHF | TGTGCCAGTAGCCAAGGACGAGGGGGAGGCTCACCCCTCCACTTT
once | TRBJ1-1 | . | TRBV5-5 | CASSLISLGPLVAFF | TGTGCCAGCAGCTTGATAAGTCTGGGACCCCTTGTGGCTTTCTTT
. | TRBJ1-1 | . | TRBV9 | CASSVGETEAFF | TGTGCCAGCAGCGTAGGAGAAACTGAAGCTTTCTTT
. | TRBJ2-3 | TRBD1 | TRBV6-1 | CASSEGQGGPDTQYF | TGTGCCAGCAGTGAAGGACAGGGCGGGCCAGATACGCAGTATTTT
. | TRBJ1-1 | . | TRBV5-1 | CASSLVPGGTEAFF | TGCGCCAGCAGCTTGGTCCCGGGAGGGACTGAAGCTTTCTTT
. | TRBJ1-6 | . | TRBV5-6 | CASSLGAGWDSPLHF | TGTGCCAGCAGCTTGGGGGCAGGGTGGGATTCACCCCTCCACTTT
once | TRBJ2-7 | TRBD2 | TRBV5-1 | CASSSRGGQANIEQYF | TGCGCCAGCAGCAGCCGCGGGGGGCAGGCCAACATCGAGCAGTACTTC
few | TRBJ2-5 | . | TRBV11-2 | CASSLEPVGTQYF | TGTGCCAGCAGCTTAGAGCCAGTGGGGACCCAGTACTTC
once | TRBJ1-1 | . | TRBV28 | CASTWAGTNEAFF | TGTGCCAGCACCTGGGCCGGGACTAACGAAGCTTTCTTT